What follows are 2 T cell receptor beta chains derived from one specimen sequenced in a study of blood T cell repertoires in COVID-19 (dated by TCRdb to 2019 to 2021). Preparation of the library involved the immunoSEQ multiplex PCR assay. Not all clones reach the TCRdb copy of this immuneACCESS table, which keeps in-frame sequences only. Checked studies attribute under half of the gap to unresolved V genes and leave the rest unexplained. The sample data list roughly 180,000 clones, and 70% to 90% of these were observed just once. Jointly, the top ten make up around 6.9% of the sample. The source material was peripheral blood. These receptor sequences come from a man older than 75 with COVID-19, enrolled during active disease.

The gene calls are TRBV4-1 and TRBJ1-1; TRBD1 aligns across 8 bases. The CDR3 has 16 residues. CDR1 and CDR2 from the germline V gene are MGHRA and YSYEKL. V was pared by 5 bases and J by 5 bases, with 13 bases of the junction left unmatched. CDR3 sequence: CASSSDSSTGVTEAFF. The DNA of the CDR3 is TGCGCCAGCAGCTCAGACTCCTCGACAGGGGTTACTGAAGCTTTCTTT.

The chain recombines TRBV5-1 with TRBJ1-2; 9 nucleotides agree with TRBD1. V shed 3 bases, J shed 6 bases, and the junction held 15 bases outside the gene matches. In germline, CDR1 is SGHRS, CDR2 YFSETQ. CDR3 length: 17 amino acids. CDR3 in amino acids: CASSSRLGPGQGDGYTF. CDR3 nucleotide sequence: TGCGCCAGCAGCTCTCGGCTTGGTCCGGGACAGGGAGATGGCTACACCTTC.